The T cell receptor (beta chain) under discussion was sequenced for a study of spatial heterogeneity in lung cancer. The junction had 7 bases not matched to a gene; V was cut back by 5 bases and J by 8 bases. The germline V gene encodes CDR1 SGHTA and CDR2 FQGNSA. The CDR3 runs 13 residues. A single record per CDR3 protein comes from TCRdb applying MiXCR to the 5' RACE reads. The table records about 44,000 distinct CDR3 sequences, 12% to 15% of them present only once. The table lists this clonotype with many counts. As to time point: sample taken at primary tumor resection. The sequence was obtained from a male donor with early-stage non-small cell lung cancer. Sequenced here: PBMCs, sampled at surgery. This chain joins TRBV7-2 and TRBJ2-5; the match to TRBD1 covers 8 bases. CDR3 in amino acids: CASSPPGQVTQYF. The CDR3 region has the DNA TGTGCCAGCAGCCCTCCGGGACAGGTTACCCAGTACTTC.